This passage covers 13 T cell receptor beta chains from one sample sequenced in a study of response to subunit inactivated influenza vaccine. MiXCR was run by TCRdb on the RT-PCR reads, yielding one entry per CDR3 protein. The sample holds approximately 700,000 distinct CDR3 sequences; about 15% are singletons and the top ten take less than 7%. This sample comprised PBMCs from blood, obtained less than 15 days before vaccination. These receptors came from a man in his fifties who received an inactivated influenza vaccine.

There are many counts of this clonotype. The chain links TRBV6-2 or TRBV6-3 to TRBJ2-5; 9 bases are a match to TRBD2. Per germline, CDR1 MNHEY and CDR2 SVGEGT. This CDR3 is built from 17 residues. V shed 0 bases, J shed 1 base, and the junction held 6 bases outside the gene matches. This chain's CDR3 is CASSYSLLAGTQETQYF. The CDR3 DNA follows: TGTGCCAGCAGTTACTCCCTACTAGCGGGCACCCAAGAGACCCAGTACTTC.

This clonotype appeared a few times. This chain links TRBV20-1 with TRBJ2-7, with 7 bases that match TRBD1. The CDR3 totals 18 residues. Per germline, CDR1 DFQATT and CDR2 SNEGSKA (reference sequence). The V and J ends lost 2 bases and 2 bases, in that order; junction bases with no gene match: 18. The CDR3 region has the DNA TGCAGTGCTAGAAGAGCACACGTTGGGACAGCCAACGCCTACGAGCAGTACTTC. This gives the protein CSARRAHVGTANAYEQYF.

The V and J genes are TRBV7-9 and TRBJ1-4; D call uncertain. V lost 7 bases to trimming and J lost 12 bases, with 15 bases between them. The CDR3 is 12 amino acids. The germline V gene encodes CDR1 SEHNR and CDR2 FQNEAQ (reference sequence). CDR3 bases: TGTGCCAGCACCCCGGCCCCAAGTGAACTGTTTTTT. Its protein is CASTPAPSELFF.

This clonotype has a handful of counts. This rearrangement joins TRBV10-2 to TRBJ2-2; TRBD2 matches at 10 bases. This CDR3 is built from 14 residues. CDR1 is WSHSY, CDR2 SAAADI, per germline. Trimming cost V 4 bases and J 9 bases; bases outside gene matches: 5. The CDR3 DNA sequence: TGCGCCAGCAGTGGGCTAGCGGGGGTGTGGGAGCTGTTTTTT. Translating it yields CASSGLAGVWELFF.

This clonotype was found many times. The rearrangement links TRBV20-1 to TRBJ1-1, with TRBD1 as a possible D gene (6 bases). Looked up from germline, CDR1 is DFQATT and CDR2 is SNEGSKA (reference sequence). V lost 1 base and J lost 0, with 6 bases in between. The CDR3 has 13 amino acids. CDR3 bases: TGCAGTGCTAGAGCAGGGGTGAACACTGAAGCTTTCTTT. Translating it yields CSARAGVNTEAFF.

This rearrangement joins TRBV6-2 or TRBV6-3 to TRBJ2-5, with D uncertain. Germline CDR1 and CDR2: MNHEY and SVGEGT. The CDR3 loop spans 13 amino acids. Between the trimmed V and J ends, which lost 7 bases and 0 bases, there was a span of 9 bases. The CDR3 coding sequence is TGTGCCAGCACACCCATGTACCAAGAGACCCAGTACTTC. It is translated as CASTPMYQETQYF.

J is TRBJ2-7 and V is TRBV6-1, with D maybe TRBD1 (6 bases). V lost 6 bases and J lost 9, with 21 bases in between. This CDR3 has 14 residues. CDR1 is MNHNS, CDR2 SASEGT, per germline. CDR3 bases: TGTGCCAGCAGACCCCAGGGGACGATTATTGGGCAGTACTTC. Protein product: CASRPQGTIIGQYF.

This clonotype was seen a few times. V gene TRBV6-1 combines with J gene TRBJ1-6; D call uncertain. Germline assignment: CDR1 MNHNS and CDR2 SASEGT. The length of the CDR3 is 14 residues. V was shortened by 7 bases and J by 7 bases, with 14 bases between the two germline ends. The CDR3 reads CASTDPLGNSPLHF. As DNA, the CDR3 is TGTGCCAGCACCGACCCACTAGGGAATTCACCCCTCCACTTT.

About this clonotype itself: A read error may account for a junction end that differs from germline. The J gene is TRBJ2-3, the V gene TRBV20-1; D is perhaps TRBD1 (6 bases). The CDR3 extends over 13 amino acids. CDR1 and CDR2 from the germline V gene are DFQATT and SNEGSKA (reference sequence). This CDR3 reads CSASRGAGDMQYF. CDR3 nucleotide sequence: TGCAGTGCCAGCAGGGGCGCAGGAGATATGCAGTATTTT.

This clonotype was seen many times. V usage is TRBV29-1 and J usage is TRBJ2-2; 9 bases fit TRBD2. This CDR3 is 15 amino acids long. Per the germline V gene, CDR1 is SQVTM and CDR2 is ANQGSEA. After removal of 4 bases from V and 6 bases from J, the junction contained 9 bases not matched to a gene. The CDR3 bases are TGCAGCGTTGGATTGCGGGAGGGCCGATCCGGGGAGCTGTTTTTT. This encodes CSVGLREGRSGELFF.

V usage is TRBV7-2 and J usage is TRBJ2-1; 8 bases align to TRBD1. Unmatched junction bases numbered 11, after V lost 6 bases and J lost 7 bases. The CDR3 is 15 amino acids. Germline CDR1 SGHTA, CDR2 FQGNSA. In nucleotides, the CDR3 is TGTGCCAGCAGGGAACCCGGGACAGGCAGGAATGAGCAGTTCTTC. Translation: CASREPGTGRNEQFF.

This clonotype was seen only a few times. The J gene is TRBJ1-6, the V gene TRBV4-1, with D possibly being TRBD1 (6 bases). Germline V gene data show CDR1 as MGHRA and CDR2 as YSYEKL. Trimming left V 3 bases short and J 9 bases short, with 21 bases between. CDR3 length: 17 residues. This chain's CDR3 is CASSQARQEEVSSPLHF. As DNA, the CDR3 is TGCGCCAGCAGCCAGGCCCGACAGGAGGAGGTTAGTTCACCCCTCCACTTT.

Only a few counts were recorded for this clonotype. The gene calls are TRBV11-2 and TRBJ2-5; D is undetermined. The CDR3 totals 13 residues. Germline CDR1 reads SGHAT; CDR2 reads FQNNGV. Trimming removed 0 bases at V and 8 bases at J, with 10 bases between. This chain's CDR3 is CASSLDRRDTQYF. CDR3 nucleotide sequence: TGTGCCAGCAGCTTAGATCGAAGGGATACCCAGTACTTC.